This T cell receptor (beta chain) was found in a study of blood T cell repertoires in COVID-19. Study at large: PBMCs, B-cell-depleted T cells, or T cells provided the cDNA or gDNA that made up the material.

Produced via immunoSEQ multiplex PCR; TCRdb's table is partial and in-frame only. The sample contains 200,000 to 300,000 clones, less than 90% of which appear only once. The CDR3 covers 19 residues. Germline loops: CDR1 MNHEY, CDR2 SVGEGT. The V and J ends lost 1 base and 7 bases, in that order; junction bases with no gene match: 20. The chain carries TRBV6-2 or TRBV6-3 and TRBJ1-1; 8 bases match TRBD1. Sequenced material: peripheral blood. The receptor was isolated from a man in his 60s with acute or convalescent COVID-19. The DNA of the CDR3 is TGTGCCAGCAGTTACTTCCTCCAAAGACAGGGGATTAAAGGGATTGAAGCTTTCTTT. This gives the protein CASSYFLQRQGIKGIEAFF.